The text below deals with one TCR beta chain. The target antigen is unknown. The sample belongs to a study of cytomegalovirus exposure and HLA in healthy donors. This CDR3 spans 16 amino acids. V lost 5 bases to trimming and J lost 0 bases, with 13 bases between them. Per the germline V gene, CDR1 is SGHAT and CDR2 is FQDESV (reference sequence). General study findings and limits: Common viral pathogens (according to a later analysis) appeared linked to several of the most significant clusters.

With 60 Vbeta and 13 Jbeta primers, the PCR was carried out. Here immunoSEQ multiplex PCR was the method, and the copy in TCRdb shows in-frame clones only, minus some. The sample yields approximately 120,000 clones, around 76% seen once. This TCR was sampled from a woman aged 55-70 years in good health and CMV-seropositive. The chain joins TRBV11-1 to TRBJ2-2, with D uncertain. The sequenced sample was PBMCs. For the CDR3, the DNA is TGTGCCAGCAGCCTCTCTGCAGTTACGAACACCGGGGAGCTGTTTTTT. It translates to CASSLSAVTNTGELFF. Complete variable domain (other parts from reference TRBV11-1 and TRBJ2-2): EAEVAQSPRYKITEKSQAVAFWCDPISGHATLYWYRQILGQGPELLVQFQDESVVDDSQLPKDRFSAERLKGVDSTLKIQPAELGDSAMYLCASSLSAVTNTGELFFGEGSRLTVL.